Reported below is one T cell receptor beta chain. With 4 bases clipped from V and 3 bases from J, the junction kept 5 bases outside the gene matches. CDR3 size: 15 residues. Germline values: CDR1 SGHRS, CDR2 YFSETQ. The assay was immunoSEQ multiplex PCR, and TCRdb's table has in-frame clones only and misses some. The sample yields about 90,000 clones, just under 90% seen once. The data are from a study of OX40 agonist ivuxolimab in advanced cancers. On the study more broadly: An agonistic anti-OX40 (CD134) antibody, ivuxolimab, was used to treat the patients.

This chain links TRBV5-1 with TRBJ2-1; 9 bases are a match to TRBD2. The sequence came from an adult with an advanced solid tumor such as melanoma, head and neck, liver or kidney cancer. The sample consisted of CD4+ or CD8+ T cells sorted from blood, taken in a trial of the OX40 agonist ivuxolimab. The CDR3 here is CASSRTSDNYNEQFF. The DNA of the CDR3 is TGCGCCAGCAGCCGGACTAGCGACAACTACAATGAGCAGTTCTTC.